This T cell receptor (beta chain) was sequenced during a study of blood T cell repertoires in COVID-19. Germline CDR1 is SGHAT and CDR2 is FQNNGV. The CDR3 has 15 residues. Trimming removed 5 bases from V and 3 bases from J; junction bases left unmatched: 5. Only in-frame clones appear in the TCRdb table, and some are missing; sequencing was by immunoSEQ multiplex PCR. The sample records under 500,000 clones, nearly 90% being singletons. This TCR derives from a woman between 18 and 30 years old with acute COVID-19. Input material: PBMCs or T cells enriched from blood (not recorded which). V and J are TRBV11-2 and TRBJ1-3, with TRBD1 matching 9 bases. CDR3 sequence: CASSTDRGFGNTIYF. The CDR3 DNA sequence: TGTGCCAGCAGCACGGACAGGGGCTTTGGAAACACCATATATTTT.